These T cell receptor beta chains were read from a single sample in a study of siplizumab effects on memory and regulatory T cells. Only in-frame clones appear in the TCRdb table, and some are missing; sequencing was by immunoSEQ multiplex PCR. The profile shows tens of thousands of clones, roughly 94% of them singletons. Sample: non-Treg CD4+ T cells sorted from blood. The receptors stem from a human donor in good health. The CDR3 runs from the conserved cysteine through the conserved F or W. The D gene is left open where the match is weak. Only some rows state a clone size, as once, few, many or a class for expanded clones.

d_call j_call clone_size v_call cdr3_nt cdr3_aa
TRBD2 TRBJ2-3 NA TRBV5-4 TGTGCCAGCAGCTCGGTTAGCGGGAGGGGCACAGATACGCAGTATTTT CASSSVSGRGTDTQYF
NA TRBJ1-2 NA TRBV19 TGTGCCAGTACCACTTTGGAGGGGATAAACTATGGCTACACCTTC CASTTLEGINYGYTF
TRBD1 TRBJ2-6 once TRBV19 TGTGCCAGTAGTATGAATCCCGGACAGGGGTACTCTGGGGCCAACGTCCTGACTTTC CASSMNPGQGYSGANVLTF
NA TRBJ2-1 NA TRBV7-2 TGTGCCAGCAGCTTAGGGTGGGAAAGGGGCAATGAGCAGTTCTTC CASSLGWERGNEQFF
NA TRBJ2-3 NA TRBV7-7 TGTGCTAGCAGCTCAAACTACGGAGATACGCAGTATTTT CASSSNYGDTQYF
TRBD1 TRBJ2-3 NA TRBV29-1 TGCAGCGTCGCGAGGACAGGGCAGACAGATACGCAGTATTTT CSVARTGQTDTQYF
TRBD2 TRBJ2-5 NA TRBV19 TGTGCCAGTAGTCCGGGACTAGCGGGACGAGAGACCCAGTACTTC CASSPGLAGRETQYF
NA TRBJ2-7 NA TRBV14 TGTGCCAGCAGCCAACCTTACAGGGCCCACGAGCAGTACTTC CASSQPYRAHEQYF
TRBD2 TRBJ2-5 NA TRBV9 TGTGCCAGCAGCGTAGCTAGCGGGGGGTACCAAGAGACCCAGTACTTC CASSVASGGYQETQYF
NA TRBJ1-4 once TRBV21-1 TGTGCCAGCAGCAAAGTAGGGCTCGCAGCTAATGAAAAACTGTTTTTT CASSKVGLAANEKLFF
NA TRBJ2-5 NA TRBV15 TGTGCCACCAGCAGAGTGACAACCGGGGACCAGTACTTC CATSRVTTGDQYF
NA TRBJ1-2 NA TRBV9 TGTGCCAGCAGCCCAAGATGGGGGGACTATGGCTACACCTTC CASSPRWGDYGYTF
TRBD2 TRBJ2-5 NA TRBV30 TGTGCCTGGAGCGGTTCGGGACTAGCACTCGAGACCCAGTACTTC CAWSGSGLALETQYF
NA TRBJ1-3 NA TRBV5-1 TGCGCCAGCAGCTTGGCGGGGGCTTCCACCATATATTTT CASSLAGASTIYF
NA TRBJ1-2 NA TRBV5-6 TGTGCCAGCAGCCTGCTCACAGTAAACTATGGCTACACCTTC CASSLLTVNYGYTF
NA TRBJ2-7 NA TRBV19 TGTGCCAGTAGTACCTCTCAAACAGGCTACGAGCAGTACTTC CASSTSQTGYEQYF